The entry below describes one TCR beta chain. This sample was included in a study of blood T cell repertoires in COVID-19. Study-level background: Acute-phase and convalescent COVID-19 samples originated in the United States, Italy and Spain. The cDNA or gDNA used as material had been derived from T cells, B-cell-depleted T cells, or PBMCs.

The germline V gene has CDR1 MNHEY and CDR2 SMNVEV (reference sequence). The V and J ends lost 5 bases and 4 bases respectively, with 24 bases between them. This CDR3 contains 18 residues. As processed by the authors: Reference gene primer amplification gave estimated nucleated cell counts. This table comes from immunoSEQ multiplex PCR, and its TCRdb copy is limited to in-frame clones, with some not included. V and J calls and clone size are as listed in that table; D and trimming were resolved from the DNA. Of about 80,000 clones in the sample, 82% were seen once. Sequencing input: peripheral blood. The rearrangement joins TRBV27 to TRBJ1-3; possible D gene TRBD1, 6 bases. This TCR came from a woman in her 70s with acute or convalescent COVID-19. This CDR3 reads CASSETTGPKLQGNTIYF. CDR3 sequence (DNA): TGTGCCAGCAGTGAAACGACAGGACCCAAACTTCAAGGAAACACCATATATTTT.